This T cell receptor beta chain was identified during a study of cytomegalovirus exposure and HLA in healthy donors. The study, taken as a whole, reports: A few chains linked to CMV were shown in vitro to be specific for CMV antigens. Most CMV-associated TCR beta chains appeared HLA-restricted in a later analysis. V- and J-gene trimming of TCR beta was linked (in a later analysis) to a missense DCLRE1C variant.

This CDR3 has 13 residues. The germline V and J ends were trimmed by 5 bases and 2 bases, with 10 bases remaining between them. CDR1 and CDR2 from the germline V gene are PRHDT and FYEKMQ (reference sequence). Note on this clone: Its antigen remains unidentified.

The PCR had 60 Vbeta and 13 Jbeta primers. Sequenced by immunoSEQ multiplex PCR; TCRdb stores in-frame clones only, minus some. Among around 150,000 clones, approximately 79% were seen once, and the ten largest hold approximately 6.2%. The sequence came from a man in his forties in good health and CMV-seropositive. This chain joins TRBV13 and TRBJ2-7, with a possible D match to TRBD1 (6 bases). The sample taken for sequencing was PBMCs. CDR3 residues: CASSQTGTYEQYF. In nucleotides, the CDR3 is TGTGCCAGCAGCCAGACAGGTACCTACGAGCAGTACTTC.